This T cell receptor (beta chain) stems from a study of blood T cell repertoires in COVID-19. Clones were sequenced by immunoSEQ multiplex PCR, and TCRdb holds only the in-frame ones, with some missing. The data hold 160,000 or so clones, with 85% to 90% observed a single time. V shed 3 bases and J 11 bases; nucleotides not matched to a gene: 14. In germline, CDR1 is LGHNA, CDR2 YNFKEQ. The CDR3 length is 16 residues. The TCR was taken from a woman aged 70-85 years with acute or convalescent COVID-19. The chain couples TRBV4-2 to TRBJ1-5; 9 bases fit TRBD1. Specimen: peripheral blood. The CDR3 region is CASSQETGGKVRAQHF. CDR3 coding DNA: TGTGCCAGCAGCCAGGAGACAGGGGGTAAAGTCCGAGCCCAGCATTTT.